The clone carrying this T cell receptor beta chain was observed once. These data originate in a study of cytomegalovirus exposure and HLA in healthy donors. Whole-study context: For the roughly 400 genotyped donors, roughly 80% fell within the Caucasian-associated ancestry cluster.

Trimming left V 3 bases short and J 2 bases short, with 14 bases between. CDR1 SGHAT and CDR2 FQNNGV come from the germline V gene. CDR3 size: 15 residues. The PCR ran on 60 Vbeta and 13 Jbeta primers. The repertoire was sequenced with immunoSEQ multiplex PCR; TCRdb's copy has only in-frame clones and lacks some. The sample shows about 45,000 clones, 87% of them seen only once. This rearrangement joins TRBV11-2 to TRBJ2-7; tentative D call: TRBD1 (5 bases). This receptor was identified in a woman aged 40 to 50 in good health and CMV-seropositive. The sequenced material came from PBMCs. DNA of the CDR3: TGTGCCAGCAGCTTTGGGATAGGGGTACCCTACGAGCAGTACTTC. It translates to CASSFGIGVPYEQYF.